The 7 T cell receptor beta chains given below trace back to one sample, sequenced in a study of cytomegalovirus exposure and HLA in healthy donors. The PCR made use of 60 Vbeta and 13 Jbeta primers. Profiling relied on immunoSEQ multiplex PCR, and the TCRdb table lists in-frame clones only, not all of them. The sample lists roughly 200,000 clones, about 77% occurring once. The material sequenced was PBMCs. Source of these receptors: a female donor in good health and CMV-seronegative.

V is TRBV19 and J is TRBJ2-2; D possibly corresponds to TRBD1 (6 bases). The CDR3 totals 16 residues. Trimming stripped 2 bases from V and 5 bases from J, with 15 bases between. Germline V gene sequence: CDR1 LNHDA, CDR2 SQIVND (reference sequence). CDR3 sequence: CASSISSRGNTGELFF. CDR3 nucleotides: TGTGCCAGTAGTATATCGTCCAGGGGAAATACCGGGGAGCTGTTTTTT.

The chain couples TRBV9 to TRBJ2-1; 8 positions agree with TRBD1. The V gene's germline CDR1 is SGDLS and CDR2 YYNGEE. Losses at the gene ends were 4 bases for V and 2 bases for J; bases not matched to a gene: 8. CDR3 length equals 16 residues. CDR3 DNA sequence: TGTGCCAGCAGCACGACCCCACAGGGGGCCTACAATGAGCAGTTCTTC. This codes for CASSTTPQGAYNEQFF.

The chain joins TRBV27 to TRBJ2-7; D not resolved. The V gene's germline CDR1 is MNHEY and CDR2 SMNVEV (reference sequence). Trimming left V 3 bases short and J 2 bases short, with 8 bases between. This CDR3 has 13 residues. CDR3 region: CASSLSSTYEQYF. The CDR3 DNA follows: TGTGCCAGCAGTTTGTCTTCTACCTACGAGCAGTACTTC.

The chain links TRBV19 to TRBJ2-1, with 8 bases aligning to TRBD2. The CDR3 has 13 residues. Germline CDR1 and CDR2: LNHDA and SQIVND (reference sequence). The V segment lost 3 bases and the J segment 8 bases; nucleotides outside the gene matches: 3. This CDR3 reads CASSIWREDEQFF. The CDR3 region has the DNA TGTGCCAGTAGTATTTGGCGGGAGGATGAGCAGTTCTTC.

This chain connects TRBV27 to TRBJ1-5; D is unresolved. Deletions cut 1 base from V and 5 bases from J, with 6 bases between. The CDR3 consists of 13 residues. Germline loops: CDR1 MNHEY, CDR2 SMNVEV (reference sequence). The CDR3 DNA follows: TGTGCCAGCAGTTTATTCAGGTATCAGCCCCAGCATTTT. Its translation is CASSLFRYQPQHF.

The chain employs TRBV27 and TRBJ1-2; 7 bases agree with TRBD1. Germline lookup yields CDR1 MNHEY and CDR2 SMNVEV (reference sequence). The CDR3 is 14 residues long. V lost 5 bases and J lost 8; bases outside the gene matches: 11. The CDR3, as DNA: TGTGCCAGCAGTATGGGGACAGTAGCCGGGGGCTACACCTTC. Protein: CASSMGTVAGGYTF.

The chain employs TRBV6-5 and TRBJ1-1, with 7 nucleotides matching TRBD1. Germline V gives CDR1 MNHEY, CDR2 SVGAGI. The CDR3 totals 15 residues. Germline trimming cut 0 bases from V and 6 bases from J; bases unmatched to any gene: 7. CDR3 in DNA: TGTGCCAGCAGTTACTCGAGGTCCGGACAGGCTGAAGCTTTCTTT. Protein product: CASSYSRSGQAEAFF.